The 22 T cell receptor beta chains reported below all come from one sample, sequenced in a study of control samples from healthy donors and cancer patients. The repertoire was sequenced with immunoSEQ multiplex PCR; TCRdb's copy has only in-frame clones and lacks some. The table includes roughly 40,000 clones, roughly 92% detected once. Sequencing input: blood. Source of these receptors: a woman in her forties or fifties in good health.

This clone has only a few counts. The chain uses TRBV7-9 and TRBJ1-1; 7 nucleotides agree with TRBD1. The germline CDR1 and CDR2 sequences are SEHNR and FQNEAQ (reference sequence). The V gene end was trimmed by 2 bases and the J gene end by 4 bases; junction bases not matched to a gene: 4. CDR3 length equals 14 residues. CDR3 nucleotides: TGTGCCAGCAGCTTACAGACAGGGATCACTGAAGCTTTCTTT. It is translated as CASSLQTGITEAFF.

The count of this clone is one. The chain recombines TRBV28 with TRBJ2-7; 9 nucleotides agree with TRBD1. J was trimmed by 6 bases and V by 4 bases; bases with no gene match: 10. CDR3 length: 15 residues. In germline, CDR1 is MDHEN, CDR2 SYDVKM. The CDR3: CASSSSGQGVSEQYF. The CDR3 DNA reads TGTGCCAGCAGTTCGTCGGGACAGGGTGTCTCCGAGCAGTACTTC. Filled out from reference TRBV28 and TRBJ2-7, the complete variable domain reads DVKVTQSSRYLVKRTGEKVFLECVQDMDHENMFWYRQDPGLGLRLIYFSYDVKMKEKGDIPEGYSVSREKKERFSLILESASTNQTSMYLCASSSSGQGVSEQYFGPGTRLTVT.

This clone was picked up one time. The V gene is TRBV5-6, the J gene TRBJ1-2; D is uncertain. The CDR3 runs 15 residues. CDR1 is SGHDT, CDR2 YYEEEE, per germline. The germline V and J ends were trimmed by 0 bases and 0 bases, with 9 bases remaining between them. In DNA, the CDR3 is TGTGCCAGCAGCTTGGTTAGAGGGACTAACTATGGCTACACCTTC. Its protein is CASSLVRGTNYGYTF.

V is TRBV3-1 (or the pseudogene TRBV3-2) and J is TRBJ1-4; D gene uncertain. The CDR3 is made up of 15 amino acids. Trimming took off 4 bases at V and 2 bases at J, with 11 bases between the two ends. Per the germline V gene, CDR1 is LGHDT and CDR2 is YNNKEL (reference sequence). The CDR3 here is CASSPPIPTNEKLFF. The CDR3 DNA is TGTGCCAGCAGCCCACCAATCCCTACTAATGAAAAACTGTTTTTT.

This clone was recorded once. The chain couples TRBV7-9 to TRBJ1-1; no definite D call. This CDR3 comprises 14 residues. Germline V gives CDR1 SEHNR, CDR2 FQNEAQ (reference sequence). The germline V and J ends were trimmed by 1 base and 7 bases, with 13 bases remaining between them. This chain's CDR3 is CASSLVADAFEAFF. The CDR3 DNA follows: TGTGCCAGCAGCTTAGTGGCCGACGCATTTGAAGCTTTCTTT.

The chain uses TRBV30 and TRBJ1-2; TRBD1 aligns across 7 bases. After removal of 8 bases from V and 4 bases from J, the junction contained 13 bases not matched to a gene. The length of the CDR3 is 14 residues. The germline V gene has CDR1 GTSNPN and CDR2 SVGIG (reference sequence). The CDR3 DNA sequence: TGTGCCGATCACCCGAAGGGACAGTTCTATGGCTACACCTTC. Amino acid sequence: CADHPKGQFYGYTF.

The chain carries TRBV29-1 and TRBJ1-4; D uncertain. Germline V gene data show CDR1 as SQVTM and CDR2 as ANQGSEA. V gave up 5 bases and J gave up 4 bases, with 11 bases separating them. The CDR3 has 13 amino acids. The CDR3 nucleotides are TGCAGCGTTAGGTCGGGGAATAATGAAAAACTGTTTTTT. Translated: CSVRSGNNEKLFF.

The rearrangement uses TRBV14 and TRBJ1-6; D ambiguous. V shed 1 base and J shed 8 bases, with 12 bases lying between them. The CDR3 is 15 amino acids. Per germline, CDR1 SGHDN and CDR2 FVKESK. The CDR3 is CASSQVAGADSPLHF. CDR3 sequence (DNA): TGTGCCAGCAGCCAAGTCGCGGGCGCGGATTCACCCCTCCACTTT.

The J gene is TRBJ1-6, the V gene TRBV28, with 9 bases that match TRBD1. The CDR3 runs 16 residues. With 5 bases clipped from V and 7 bases from J, the junction kept 9 bases outside the gene matches. The germline V gene encodes CDR1 MDHEN and CDR2 SYDVKM. Here the CDR3 reads CASSRGQGYLNSPLHF. CDR3 coding DNA: TGTGCCAGCAGTCGGGGACAGGGATACTTGAATTCACCCCTCCACTTT.

The rearrangement joins TRBV11-3 to TRBJ1-1; D is ambiguous. The germline V and J ends were trimmed by 5 bases and 4 bases, with 8 bases remaining between them. CDR3 size: 12 residues. Germline CDR1 reads SGHNT; CDR2 reads YENEEA. CDR3 protein: CASSKKGTEAFF. In DNA, the CDR3 is TGTGCCAGCAGCAAAAAAGGCACTGAAGCTTTCTTT.

This chain links TRBV5-6 with TRBJ1-5; D gene ambiguous. The CDR3 covers 15 residues. Germline V CDR1 and CDR2: SGHDT, YYEEEE. The V gene lost 2 bases and the J gene lost 4 bases, with 13 bases spanning the gap. The CDR3 DNA reads as TGTGCCAGCAGCTTCTCTGCCGCCCTTAATCAGCCCCAGCATTTT. It codes for CASSFSAALNQPQHF.

The chain joins TRBV12-3 or TRBV12-4 to TRBJ1-6; D possibly corresponds to TRBD1 (6 bases). CDR3 length: 12 amino acids. V was clipped by 3 bases and J by 9 bases, with 6 bases between them. The DNA for the CDR3 is TGTGCCAGCAGTTTCAGGGGTTCACCCCTCCACTTT. Amino acids: CASSFRGSPLHF.

J is TRBJ1-4 and V is TRBV28, with TRBD1 identical over 8 bases. The J segment lost 7 bases and the V segment lost 4 bases, leaving 8 bases of the junction unmatched. CDR1 and CDR2 from the germline V gene are MDHEN and SYDVKM. This CDR3 spans 15 amino acids. The DNA for the CDR3 is TGTGCCAGCAGTTCAGGACAGGGTGGTTTTGAAAAACTGTTTTTT. Translating it yields CASSSGQGGFEKLFF.

CDR3 DNA sequence: TGTGCCACCAGTGATCGACTGTTAAGCACAGATACGCAGTATTTT. Amino acids: CATSDRLLSTDTQYF. The chain combines TRBV24-1 with TRBJ2-3; the D is unclear. The length of the CDR3 is 15 residues. Between the trimmed V and J ends, which lost 3 bases and 0 bases, there was a span of 9 bases. CDR1 is KGHDR and CDR2 is SFDVKD in the germline V gene.

As DNA, the CDR3 is TGTGCCAGTGCCCCCGGGACAGGGAACCAGCCCCAGCATTTT. Protein product: CASAPGTGNQPQHF. The rearrangement links TRBV19 to TRBJ1-5; 9 bases are shared with TRBD1. Germline CDR1 and CDR2: LNHDA and SQIVND (reference sequence). This CDR3 has 14 amino acids. After removal of 8 bases from V and 7 bases from J, the junction contained 9 bases not matched to a gene.

The chain is built from TRBV18 and TRBJ1-6; D gene ambiguous. Germline V gene sequence: CDR1 KGHSH, CDR2 LQKENI. The CDR3 covers 14 residues. V lost 1 base to trimming and J lost 10 bases, with 11 bases between them. This CDR3 reads CASSPQFERSPLHF. CDR3 sequence (DNA): TGTGCCAGCTCACCACAATTCGAAAGATCACCCCTCCACTTT.

CDR3 coding DNA: TGTGCCAGCAGTTGGTTCAGAAATTCACCCCTCCACTTT. Its protein is CASSWFRNSPLHF. The chain couples TRBV6-5 to TRBJ1-6; D gene unclear. The germline CDR1 and CDR2 sequences are MNHEY and SVGAGI. Trimming removed 4 bases from V and 7 bases from J, with 8 bases in between. The CDR3 contains 13 residues.

A few counts support this clone. The chain carries TRBV4-2 and TRBJ2-1; possibly TRBD1 for D (5 bases). CDR1 LGHNA and CDR2 YNFKEQ come from the germline V gene. The CDR3 loop spans 17 amino acids. V gave up 0 bases and J gave up 0 bases, with 12 bases separating them. The CDR3 bases are TGTGCCAGCAGCCAAGAAGTCAGGGTGAGCTCCTACAATGAGCAGTTCTTC. The encoded protein is CASSQEVRVSSYNEQFF.

The V and J genes are TRBV19 and TRBJ1-2; D gene uncertain. Trimming left V 3 bases short and J 4 bases short, with 9 bases between. Germline lookup yields CDR1 LNHDA and CDR2 SQIVND (reference sequence). This CDR3 comprises 13 residues. Here the CDR3 reads CASSINSFYGYTF. CDR3 in DNA: TGTGCCAGTAGTATTAACAGCTTCTATGGCTACACCTTC.

The CDR3 is CAWDYGETQYF. Written as DNA, the CDR3 is TGTGCCTGGGACTATGGGGAGACCCAGTACTTC. The gene calls are TRBV30 and TRBJ2-5; TRBD2 might be the D (5 bases). Germline CDR1 is GTSNPN and CDR2 is SVGIG (reference sequence). CDR3 length: 11 amino acids. Trimming shortened V by 5 bases and J by 5 bases, and 9 bases separated the two germline ends.

The rearrangement joins TRBV11-2 to TRBJ1-2, with D tentatively TRBD1 (5 bases). The V gene lost 5 bases and the J gene lost 0 bases, with 16 bases spanning the gap. From germline, CDR1 is SGHAT and CDR2 FQNNGV. The CDR3 sequence is 16 residues long. This CDR3 reads CASSPQVVTTNYGYTF. The CDR3 DNA reads as TGTGCCAGCAGCCCACAGGTAGTCACCACTAACTATGGCTACACCTTC.

The chain joins TRBV28 to TRBJ2-2; D may be TRBD1 (6 bases). V was cut by 3 bases and J by 0 bases, with 8 bases left in between. CDR1 and CDR2 (germline): MDHEN, SYDVKM. The CDR3 has 15 residues. In nucleotides, the CDR3 is TGTGCCAGCAGTTTGAACAGGGCGAACACCGGGGAGCTGTTTTTT. Translating gives CASSLNRANTGELFF.